Described below is a single TCR beta chain sequence and its context. This clone turned up a few times. Its antigen specificity is not known. The sample holds no much larger clone one base away, and base qualities are not on file. The library was built by means of the immunoSEQ multiplex PCR assay. TCRdb's version of the immuneACCESS table is confined to in-frame rearrangements and falls short of the full clone set. An unresolved V gene accounts for under half of the shortfall where checked; the remainder is of unknown origin. This sample has around 100,000 clones in its table, and 85% to 95% of those were observed once. 0.25% to 0.35% of the sample goes to the ten largest clones. The CDR3, from cysteine to phenylalanine, totals 15 residues. Here the CDR3 DNA is all that survives: 45 bases in frame from base 1. CDR1 and CDR2 are read off the germline V gene as SGHDT and YYEEEE. Deletion took 6 bases off V and 5 bases off J, with a span of 21 bases between the germline ends.

This record comes from a study of technical replicates of blood from four donors (dated by TCRdb to 2017 to 2019). Sequences were obtained from T cells isolated from PBMCs. The chain is made from TRBV5-6 and TRBJ2-7, with a weak D call of TRBD2 (6 bases match). This TCR came from a human donor in good health. The DNA sequence is TGTGCCAGCACCATCTCAGGAGGGTTGAGAGACGAGCAGTACTTC. Its coded protein is CASTISGGLRDEQYF. The full variable domain, with segments outside the CDR3 supplied by the reference TRBV5-6 and TRBJ2-7 proteins, appears as DAGVTQSPTHLIKTRGQQVTLRCSPKSGHDTVSWYQQALGQGPQFIFQYYEEEERQRGNFPDRFSGHQFPNYSSELNVNALLLGDSALYLCASTISGGLRDEQYFGPGTRLTVT.